The 10 T cell receptor beta chains presented below share a single source sample, sequenced in a study of OX40 agonist ivuxolimab in advanced cancers. Here immunoSEQ multiplex PCR was the method, and the copy in TCRdb shows in-frame clones only, minus some. Among roughly 82,000 clones, more than 70% were seen once, and the ten largest hold about 9%. This material consisted of CD4+ or CD8+ T cells sorted from blood, taken in a trial of the OX40 agonist ivuxolimab. Receptors originate from an adult with an advanced solid tumor such as melanoma, head and neck, liver or kidney cancer.

This clone was seen just once. The chain carries TRBV7-2 and TRBJ1-4; TRBD1 might be the D (6 bases). The CDR3 has 15 residues. CDR1 SGHTA and CDR2 FQGNSA come from the germline V gene. The V end lost 4 bases, the J end lost 8 bases, and 17 bases lay between the germline ends. Written as DNA, the CDR3 is TGTGCCAGCAGCTGGGGGGCCCAGGGTAGGGAAAAACTGTTTTTT. Amino acids: CASSWGAQGREKLFF.

This clone was counted a few times. This chain uses TRBV6-7 with TRBJ2-5; 10 bases align to TRBD2. TRBV6-7 is placed among ORFs of uncertain function. The J segment lost 2 bases and the V segment lost 2 bases, leaving 5 bases of the junction unmatched. The CDR3 is 16 amino acids. CDR3 nucleotides: TGTGCCAGCAGTTACAAACTAGCGGGGCAACAAGAGACCCAGTACTTC. This codes for CASSYKLAGQQETQYF.

The rearrangement links TRBV27 to TRBJ1-6; no firm D call. V was clipped by 5 bases and J by 1 base, with 15 bases between them. Germline V gene lookup returns CDR1 MNHEY and CDR2 SMNVEV (reference sequence). CDR3 length: 17 amino acids. The CDR3 here is CASSRDGGLSYNSPLHF. The CDR3 DNA is TGTGCCAGCAGTCGCGACGGCGGCCTGTCCTATAATTCACCCCTCCACTTT.

This clone appeared a single time. The V and J genes are TRBV5-4 and TRBJ2-7; TRBD1 agrees at 10 bases. CDR1 SGHNT and CDR2 YYREEE come from the germline V gene (reference sequence). CDR3 length: 16 amino acids. Trimming removed 3 bases from V and 6 bases from J; junction bases left unmatched: 12. CDR3 in amino acids: CASSSGQGKYLGEQYF. The DNA of the CDR3 is TGTGCCAGCAGCTCGGGACAGGGGAAATATTTAGGCGAGCAGTACTTC.

Remarks on this clone: The identical CDR3 is also encoded by other nucleotide sequences in the sample. The V and J genes are TRBV5-1 and TRBJ1-1, with a tentative D call TRBD1 (5 bases). The CDR3 is made up of 14 amino acids. Germline lookup yields CDR1 SGHRS and CDR2 YFSETQ. Trimming shortened V by 0 bases and J by 5 bases, and 11 bases separated the two germline ends. The CDR3 region is CASSLEGRDTEAFF. The CDR3 nucleotides read TGCGCCAGCAGCTTGGAGGGGCGTGATACTGAAGCTTTCTTT.

V usage is TRBV7-9 and J usage is TRBJ1-2, with a possible D match to TRBD1 (6 bases). Trimming pared 5 bases from V and 6 bases from J, leaving 28 bases between. The CDR3 is made up of 18 amino acids. Germline lookup yields CDR1 SEHNR and CDR2 FQNEAQ (reference sequence). DNA of the CDR3: TGTGCCAGCAGCCAAACGCGAACAATTCGGGACACCCAAAATGGCTACACCTTC. Amino acid sequence: CASSQTRTIRDTQNGYTF.

This chain links TRBV6-6 with TRBJ2-1; D remains unclear. The V gene's germline CDR1 is MNHNY and CDR2 SVGAGI (reference sequence). There are 15 residues in the CDR3. Trimming took 6 bases from V and 12 from J, leaving 24 bases between them. CDR3 in DNA: TGTGCCAGCAGCCCCAGGTTGGGGTTTACCGGCGGGCAGTTCTTC. This gives the protein CASSPRLGFTGGQFF.

V and J are TRBV18 and TRBJ1-2; no reliable D call. The CDR3 has 13 residues. The V gene's germline CDR1 is KGHSH and CDR2 LQKENI. Trimming cost V 0 bases and J 4 bases, with 6 bases left between them. The DNA for the CDR3 is TGTGCCAGCTCACCACCCCGGTTCTATGGCTACACCTTC. This gives the protein CASSPPRFYGYTF.

This rearrangement joins TRBV11-2 to TRBJ2-7; TRBD2 agrees at 8 bases. CDR1 SGHAT and CDR2 FQNNGV come from the germline V gene. This CDR3 spans 14 amino acids. Losses at the gene ends were 1 base for V and 2 bases for J; bases not matched to a gene: 1. In DNA, the CDR3 is TGTGCCAGCAGCTTAGTAGCGGGGCCCTACGAGCAGTACTTC. This gives the protein CASSLVAGPYEQYF.

V gene TRBV29-1 combines with J gene TRBJ2-1; TRBD2 agrees at 10 bases. V gave up 7 bases and J gave up 5 bases; unmatched junction bases: 8. This CDR3 is built from 14 residues. Germline V gene sequence: CDR1 SQVTM, CDR2 ANQGSEA. The CDR3 spells CSADGLAADNEQFF. DNA of the CDR3: TGCAGCGCCGACGGACTAGCGGCCGACAATGAGCAGTTCTTC.